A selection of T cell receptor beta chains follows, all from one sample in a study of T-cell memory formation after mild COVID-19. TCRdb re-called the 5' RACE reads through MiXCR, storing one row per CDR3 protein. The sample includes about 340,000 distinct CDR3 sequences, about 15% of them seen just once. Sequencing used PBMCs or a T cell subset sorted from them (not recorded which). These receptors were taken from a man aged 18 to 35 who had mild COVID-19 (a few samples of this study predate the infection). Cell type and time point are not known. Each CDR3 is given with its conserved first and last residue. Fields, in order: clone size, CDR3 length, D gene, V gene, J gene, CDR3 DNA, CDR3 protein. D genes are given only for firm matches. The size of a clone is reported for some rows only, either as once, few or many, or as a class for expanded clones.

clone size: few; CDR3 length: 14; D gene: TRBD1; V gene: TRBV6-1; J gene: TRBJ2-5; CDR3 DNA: TGTGCCAGCAAGAAGACAGGGGGAGCAGAGACCCAGTACTTC; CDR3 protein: CASKKTGGAETQYF
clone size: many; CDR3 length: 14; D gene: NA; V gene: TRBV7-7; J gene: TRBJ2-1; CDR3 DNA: TGTGCCAGCAGCGAGGGACTCGAGTACAATGAGCAGTTCTTC; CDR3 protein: CASSEGLEYNEQFF
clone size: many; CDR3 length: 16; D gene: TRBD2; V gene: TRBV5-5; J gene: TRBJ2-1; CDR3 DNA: TGTGCCAGCAGTCTCTCTCGCGGGGGGAGCGGCAATGAGCAGTTCTTC; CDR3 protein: CASSLSRGGSGNEQFF
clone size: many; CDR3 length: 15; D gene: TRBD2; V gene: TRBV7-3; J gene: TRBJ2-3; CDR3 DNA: TGTGCCAGCAGCTTAACTCGGGGGGGCCAAGATACGCAGTATTTT; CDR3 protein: CASSLTRGGQDTQYF
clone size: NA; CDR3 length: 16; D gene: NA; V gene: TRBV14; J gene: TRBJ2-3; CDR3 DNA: TGTGCCAGCAGCCAAGGTTTTCTGGAGAGATCAGATACGCAGTATTTT; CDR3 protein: CASSQGFLERSDTQYF
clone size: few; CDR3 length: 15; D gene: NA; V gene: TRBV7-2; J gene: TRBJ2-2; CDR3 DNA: TGTGCCAGCAGCTCGGGACGGGCGAACACCGGGGAGCTGTTTTTT; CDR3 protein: CASSSGRANTGELFF
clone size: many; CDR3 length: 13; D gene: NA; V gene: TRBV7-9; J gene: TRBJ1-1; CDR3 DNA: TGTGCCAGCAGCCGCAGATTGGATACTGAAGCTTTCTTT; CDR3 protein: CASSRRLDTEAFF
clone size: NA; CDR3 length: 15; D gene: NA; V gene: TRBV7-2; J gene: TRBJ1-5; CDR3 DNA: TGTGCCAGCAGCTTGCTGGACCGACCTAATCAGCCCCAGCATTTT; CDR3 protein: CASSLLDRPNQPQHF
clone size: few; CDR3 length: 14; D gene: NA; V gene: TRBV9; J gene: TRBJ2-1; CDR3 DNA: TGTGCCAGCAGCCCTTGGGGCCTATACAATGAGCAGTTCTTC; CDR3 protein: CASSPWGLYNEQFF
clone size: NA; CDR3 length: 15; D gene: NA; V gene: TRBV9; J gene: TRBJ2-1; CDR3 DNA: TGTGCCAGCAGCGTAGAGTCTGCTACCTACAATGAGCAGTTCTTC; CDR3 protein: CASSVESATYNEQFF
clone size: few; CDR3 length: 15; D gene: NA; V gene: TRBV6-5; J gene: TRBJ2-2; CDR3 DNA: TGTGCCAGCAGTTACTCCGGGACTGTCAACGGGGAGCTGTTTTTT; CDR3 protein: CASSYSGTVNGELFF
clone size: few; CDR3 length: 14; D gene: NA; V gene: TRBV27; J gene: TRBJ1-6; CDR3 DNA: TGTGCCAGCACAGACAGCTCCTATAATTCACCCCTCCACTTT; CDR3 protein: CASTDSSYNSPLHF
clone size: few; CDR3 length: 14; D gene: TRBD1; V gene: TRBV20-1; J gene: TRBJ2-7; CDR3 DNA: TGCAGTGCCCGGGACAGTGCACAAAAGTACGAGCAGTACTTC; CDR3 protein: CSARDSAQKYEQYF
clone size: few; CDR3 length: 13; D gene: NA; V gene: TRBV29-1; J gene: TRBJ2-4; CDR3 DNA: TGCAGCGTTATCCTCCTAGCCAAAAACATTCAGTACTTC; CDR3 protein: CSVILLAKNIQYF
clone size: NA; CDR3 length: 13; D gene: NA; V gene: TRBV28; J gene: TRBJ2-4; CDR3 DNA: TGTGCCAGCAGTTTAGTGGCTAAGGGGATTCAGTACTTC; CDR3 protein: CASSLVAKGIQYF
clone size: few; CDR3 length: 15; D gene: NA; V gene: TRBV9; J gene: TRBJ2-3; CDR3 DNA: TGTGCCAGCAGCCCCTCCCCGACCAGCACAGATACGCAGTATTTT; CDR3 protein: CASSPSPTSTDTQYF
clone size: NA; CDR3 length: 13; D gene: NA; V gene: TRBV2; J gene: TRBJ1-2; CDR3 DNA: TGTGCCAGCTTAGGACAGACCAACTATGGCTACACCTTC; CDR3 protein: CASLGQTNYGYTF
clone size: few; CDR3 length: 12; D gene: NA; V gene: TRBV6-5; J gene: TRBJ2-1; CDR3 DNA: TGTGCCAGCAGGGACATTCTCAATGAGCAGTTCTTC; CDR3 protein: CASRDILNEQFF
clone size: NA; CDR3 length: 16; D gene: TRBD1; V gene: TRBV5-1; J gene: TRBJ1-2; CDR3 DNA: TGCGCCAGCAGCTTGGTTGGGGGCCAGGGGGCCTATGGCTACACCTTC; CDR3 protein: CASSLVGGQGAYGYTF
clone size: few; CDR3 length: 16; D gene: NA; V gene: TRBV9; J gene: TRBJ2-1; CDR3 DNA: TGTGCCAGCAGCGTAGACGGGTTCAGCTCCTACAATGAGCAGTTCTTC; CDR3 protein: CASSVDGFSSYNEQFF
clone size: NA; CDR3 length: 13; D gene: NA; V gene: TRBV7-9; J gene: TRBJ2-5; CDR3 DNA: TGTGCCAGCAGCACCACGGCCCGGGAGACCCAGTACTTC; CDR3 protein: CASSTTARETQYF
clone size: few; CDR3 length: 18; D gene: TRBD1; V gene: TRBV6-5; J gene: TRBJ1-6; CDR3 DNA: TGTGCCAGCAGTTACTCCATCCCCGGGGGGGACAGTAATTCACCCCTCCACTTT; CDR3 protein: CASSYSIPGGDSNSPLHF
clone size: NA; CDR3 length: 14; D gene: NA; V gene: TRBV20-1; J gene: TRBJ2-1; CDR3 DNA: TGCAGTGCTAGATCGCCAGGGTCCTACAATGAGCAGTTCTTC; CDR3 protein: CSARSPGSYNEQFF
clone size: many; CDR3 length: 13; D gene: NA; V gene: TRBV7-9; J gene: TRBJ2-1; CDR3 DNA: TGTGCCAGTTCGGGACAAGCATACAATGAGCAGTTCTTC; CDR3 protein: CASSGQAYNEQFF
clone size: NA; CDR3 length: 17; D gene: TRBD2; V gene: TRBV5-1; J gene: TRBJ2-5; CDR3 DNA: TGCGCCAGCAGCACCGGGGCGGCGGGGGGATCCCAAGAGACCCAGTACTTC; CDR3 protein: CASSTGAAGGSQETQYF
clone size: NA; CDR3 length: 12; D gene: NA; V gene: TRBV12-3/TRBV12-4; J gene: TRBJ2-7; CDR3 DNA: TGTGCCAGCAGTACGGGCCGCTACGAGCAGTACTTC; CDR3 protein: CASSTGRYEQYF
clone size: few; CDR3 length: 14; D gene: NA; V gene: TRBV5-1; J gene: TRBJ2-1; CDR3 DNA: TGCGCCAGCAGCTTGGGACAGGTTAACAATGAGCAGTTCTTC; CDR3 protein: CASSLGQVNNEQFF
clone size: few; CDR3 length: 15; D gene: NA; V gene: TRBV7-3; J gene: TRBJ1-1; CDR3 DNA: TGTGCCAGCAGCTTAATGGGACCCTTGGAGTCTGAAGCTTTCTTT; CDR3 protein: CASSLMGPLESEAFF
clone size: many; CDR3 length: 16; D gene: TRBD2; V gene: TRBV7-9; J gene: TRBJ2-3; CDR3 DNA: TGTGCCAGCAGCCAAACCGGGAGGGGGAGCACAGATACGCAGTATTTT; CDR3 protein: CASSQTGRGSTDTQYF
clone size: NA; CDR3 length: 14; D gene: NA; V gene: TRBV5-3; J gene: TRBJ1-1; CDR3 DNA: TGTGCCAGAAGCTCGTATTCAGCTAACACTGAAGCTTTCTTT; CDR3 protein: CARSSYSANTEAFF
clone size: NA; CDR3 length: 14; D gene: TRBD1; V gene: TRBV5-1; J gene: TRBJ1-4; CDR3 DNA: TGCGCCAGCAGCCAAGACAGGGCCTATGAAAAACTGTTTTTT; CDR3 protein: CASSQDRAYEKLFF
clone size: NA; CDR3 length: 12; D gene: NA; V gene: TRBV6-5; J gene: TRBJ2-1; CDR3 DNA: TGTGCCAGCAGTGGAAGGAGGGATGAGCAGTTCTTC; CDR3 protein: CASSGRRDEQFF
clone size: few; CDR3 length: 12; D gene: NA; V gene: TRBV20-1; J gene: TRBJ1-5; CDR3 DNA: TGCAGTGGTGGGACACCTCATCAGCCCCAGCATTTT; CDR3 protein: CSGGTPHQPQHF
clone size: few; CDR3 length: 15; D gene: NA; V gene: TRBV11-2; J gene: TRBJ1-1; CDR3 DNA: TGTGCCAGCAGCCCAAATCGGGGACTCGATTTGTCAGCTTTCTTT; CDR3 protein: CASSPNRGLDLSAFF
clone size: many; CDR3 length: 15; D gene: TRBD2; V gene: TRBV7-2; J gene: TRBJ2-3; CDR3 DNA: TGTGCCAGCAGCTGGGCTAGCGGGGTTGCAGATACGCAGTATTTT; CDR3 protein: CASSWASGVADTQYF
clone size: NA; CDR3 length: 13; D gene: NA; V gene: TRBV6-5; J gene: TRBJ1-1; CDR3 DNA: TGTGCCAGCAGTTACTCGGGACGGATAGAAGCTTTCTTT; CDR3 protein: CASSYSGRIEAFF
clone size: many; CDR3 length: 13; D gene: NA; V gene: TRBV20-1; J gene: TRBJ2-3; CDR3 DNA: TGCAGTGCTAGAGTTGATAGCACAGATACGCAGTATTTT; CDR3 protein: CSARVDSTDTQYF
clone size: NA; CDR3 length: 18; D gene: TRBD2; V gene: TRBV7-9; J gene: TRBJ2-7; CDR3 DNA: TGTGCCAGCAGCCCGCCGGGACTAGCGGGGGGGATCTCCTACGAGCAGTACTTC; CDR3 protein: CASSPPGLAGGISYEQYF
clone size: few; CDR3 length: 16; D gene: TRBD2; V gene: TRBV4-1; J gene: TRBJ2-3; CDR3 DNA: TGCGCCAGCAGCCGGGCTAGCGGGGGATTCACAGATACGCAGTATTTT; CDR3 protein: CASSRASGGFTDTQYF